The T cell receptor (beta chain) described here comes from a study of spatial heterogeneity in lung cancer. Overall study: In cases with available follow-up PBMC samples, these were sequenced at a median of roughly 23 months after resection.

TCRdb passed the 5' RACE reads through MiXCR, listing each CDR3 protein once. This sample has some 41,000 distinct CDR3 sequences, with about 10% found just once. Per the germline V gene, CDR1 is SNHLY and CDR2 is FYNNEI. The CDR3 is made up of 14 amino acids. Trimming removed 6 bases from V and 4 bases from J, with 14 bases in between. Study results and limitations: Blood carried ubiquitous expanded tumor TCRs more at resection than follow-up.

The time point is: blood at routine non-recurrence follow-up after resection. Whole RNA came from tumor, nontumor lung or frozen PBMC and was sequenced without being sorted. This clonotype was observed at least ten times. Its antigen is not known. The sample here was PBMCs, taken at follow-up. This chain links TRBV2 with TRBJ2-3, with a weak D call TRBD1 (6 bases). This clonotype originated in a female donor with early-stage non-small cell lung cancer. Here the CDR3 reads CASRTSTGSDTQYF. CDR3 DNA sequence: TGTGCCAGCAGGACGTCTACAGGGTCAGATACGCAGTATTTT.